This TCR beta chain comes out of a study of blood T cell repertoires in COVID-19. Assay: immunoSEQ multiplex PCR; the TCRdb copy retains only in-frame clones and omits some. The sample shows around 220,000 clones, roughly 90% of them seen only once. Material for sequencing was peripheral blood. The source is a woman aged 35 to 49 who had recovered from COVID-19.

The CDR3 nucleotides are TGCGCCAGCAGCTTGGTACAGGGTGCTGGGGCCAACGTCCTGACTTTC. Its translation is CASSLVQGAGANVLTF. The chain recombines TRBV5-1 with TRBJ2-6, with D perhaps TRBD1 (6 bases). The V gene's germline CDR1 is SGHRS and CDR2 YFSETQ. V was clipped by 0 bases and J by 2 bases, with 9 bases between them. The CDR3 spans 16 residues.